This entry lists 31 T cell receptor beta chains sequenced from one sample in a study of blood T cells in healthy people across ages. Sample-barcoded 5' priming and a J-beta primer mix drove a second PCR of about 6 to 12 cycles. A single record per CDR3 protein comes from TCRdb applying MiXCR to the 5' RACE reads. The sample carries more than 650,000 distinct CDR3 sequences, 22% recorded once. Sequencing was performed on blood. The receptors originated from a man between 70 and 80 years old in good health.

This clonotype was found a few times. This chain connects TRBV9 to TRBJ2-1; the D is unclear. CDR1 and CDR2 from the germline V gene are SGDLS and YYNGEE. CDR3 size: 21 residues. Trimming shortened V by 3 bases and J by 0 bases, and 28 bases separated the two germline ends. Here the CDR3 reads CASSGGQTVATLYNSYNEQFF. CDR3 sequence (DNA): TGTGCCAGCAGCGGAGGCCAAACAGTAGCCACCTTGTATAACTCCTACAATGAGCAGTTCTTC.

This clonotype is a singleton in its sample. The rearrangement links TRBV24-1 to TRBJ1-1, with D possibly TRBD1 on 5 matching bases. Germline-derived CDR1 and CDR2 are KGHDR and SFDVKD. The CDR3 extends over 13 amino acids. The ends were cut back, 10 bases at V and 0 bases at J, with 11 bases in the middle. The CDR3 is CATAGGVNTEAFF. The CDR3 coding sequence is TGTGCCACAGCGGGAGGGGTGAACACTGAAGCTTTCTTT.

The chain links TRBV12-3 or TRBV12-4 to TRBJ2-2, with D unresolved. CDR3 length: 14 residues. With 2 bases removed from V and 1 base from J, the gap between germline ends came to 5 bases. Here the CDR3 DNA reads TGTGCCAGCAGTTTACTAGAGAACACCGGGGAGCTGTTTTTT. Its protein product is CASSLLENTGELFF.

CDR3 residues: CASSFLPQGTGVYNEQFF. The CDR3 DNA sequence: TGTGCCAGCAGCTTTCTTCCTCAAGGGACAGGGGTATACAATGAGCAGTTCTTC. The J gene is TRBJ2-1, the V gene TRBV5-6; 10 positions match TRBD1. The junction had 12 bases not matched to a gene; V was cut back by 2 bases and J by 4 bases. Germline assignment: CDR1 SGHDT and CDR2 YYEEEE. This CDR3 region has 18 residues.

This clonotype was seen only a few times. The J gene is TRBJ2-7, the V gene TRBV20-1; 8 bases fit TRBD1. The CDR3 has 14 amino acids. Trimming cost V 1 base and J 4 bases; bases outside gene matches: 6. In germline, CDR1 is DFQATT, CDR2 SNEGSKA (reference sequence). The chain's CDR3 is CSARGSGGPYEQYF. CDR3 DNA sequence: TGCAGTGCTAGAGGGTCAGGGGGCCCGTACGAGCAGTACTTC.

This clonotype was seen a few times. CDR3 sequence (DNA): TGCAGCGTTGTGAGTACTGGTGGCAAAAACATTCAGTACTTC. Translation: CSVVSTGGKNIQYF. This chain joins TRBV29-1 and TRBJ2-4; D gene uncertain. This CDR3 spans 14 amino acids. Trimming took off 4 bases at V and 3 bases at J, with 13 bases between the two ends. Germline CDR1 reads SQVTM; CDR2 reads ANQGSEA.

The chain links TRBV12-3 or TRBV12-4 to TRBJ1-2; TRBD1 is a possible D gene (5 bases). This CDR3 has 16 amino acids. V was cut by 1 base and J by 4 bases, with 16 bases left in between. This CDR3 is CASSLVYGTSFYGYTF. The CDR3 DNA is TGTGCCAGCAGTTTAGTTTACGGGACGTCTTTCTATGGCTACACCTTC.

CDR3 sequence: CSARDRGVLLTGTRGEQYV. The CDR3 DNA reads TGCAGTGCTAGAGATCGAGGGGTACTGTTAACCGGGACTAGAGGCGAGCAGTACGTC. This rearrangement joins TRBV20-1 to TRBJ2-7; TRBD2 aligns across 8 bases. Per germline, CDR1 DFQATT and CDR2 SNEGSKA (reference sequence). This CDR3 has 19 amino acids. V was pared by 0 bases and J by 6 bases, with 22 bases of the junction left unmatched.

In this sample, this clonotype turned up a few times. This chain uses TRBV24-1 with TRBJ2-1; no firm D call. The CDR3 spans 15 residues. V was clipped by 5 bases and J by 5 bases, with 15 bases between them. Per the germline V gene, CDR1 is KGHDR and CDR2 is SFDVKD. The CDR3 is CATSAAQTRDNEQFF. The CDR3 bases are TGTGCCACCAGTGCCGCGCAGACCAGAGACAATGAGCAGTTCTTC.

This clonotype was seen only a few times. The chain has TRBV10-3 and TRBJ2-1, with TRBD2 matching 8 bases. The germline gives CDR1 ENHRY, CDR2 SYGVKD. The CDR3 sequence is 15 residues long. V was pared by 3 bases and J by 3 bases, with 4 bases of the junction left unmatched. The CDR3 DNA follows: TGTGCCATCAGTGACGAGCGGGGGATCTACAATGAGCAGTTCTTC. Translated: CAISDERGIYNEQFF.

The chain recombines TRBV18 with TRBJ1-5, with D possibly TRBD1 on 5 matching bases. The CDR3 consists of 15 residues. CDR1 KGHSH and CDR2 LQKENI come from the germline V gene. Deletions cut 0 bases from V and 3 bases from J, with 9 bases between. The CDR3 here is CASSPPGDVNQPQHF. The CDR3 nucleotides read TGTGCCAGCTCACCACCAGGGGACGTCAATCAGCCCCAGCATTTT.

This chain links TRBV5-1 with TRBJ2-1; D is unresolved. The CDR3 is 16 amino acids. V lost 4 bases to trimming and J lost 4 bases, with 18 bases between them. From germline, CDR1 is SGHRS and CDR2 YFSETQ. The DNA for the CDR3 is TGCGCCAGCAGCCCCCTGAAGGGAATCGGGTACAATGAGCAGTTCTTC. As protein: CASSPLKGIGYNEQFF. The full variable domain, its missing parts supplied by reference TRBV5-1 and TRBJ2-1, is KAGVTQTPRYLIKTRGQQVTLSCSPISGHRSVSWYQQTPGQGLQFLFEYFSETQRNKGNFPGRFSGRQFSNSRSEMNVSTLELGDSALYLCASSPLKGIGYNEQFFGPGTRLTVL.

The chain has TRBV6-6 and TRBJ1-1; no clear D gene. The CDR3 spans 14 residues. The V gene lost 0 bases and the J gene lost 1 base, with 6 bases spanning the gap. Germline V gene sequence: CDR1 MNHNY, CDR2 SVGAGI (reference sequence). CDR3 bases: TGTGCCAGCAGTTACTCCGGGGAGAACACTGAAGCTTTCTTT. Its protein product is CASSYSGENTEAFF.

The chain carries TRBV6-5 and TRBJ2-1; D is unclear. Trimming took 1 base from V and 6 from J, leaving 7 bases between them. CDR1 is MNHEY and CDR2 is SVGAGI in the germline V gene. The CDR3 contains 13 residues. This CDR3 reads CASSYYPGNEQFF. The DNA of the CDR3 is TGTGCCAGCAGTTACTACCCGGGCAATGAGCAGTTCTTC.

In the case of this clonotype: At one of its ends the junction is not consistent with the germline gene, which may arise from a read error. The CDR3 region is CSVEDRAHSGTNVLTF. CDR3 nucleotides: TGCAGCGTTGAAGATCGCGCCCACTCTGGGACCAACGTCCTGACTTTC. The gene calls are TRBV29-1 and TRBJ2-6, with D unresolved. The CDR3 has 16 residues. Looked up from germline, CDR1 is SQVTM and CDR2 is ANQGSEA.

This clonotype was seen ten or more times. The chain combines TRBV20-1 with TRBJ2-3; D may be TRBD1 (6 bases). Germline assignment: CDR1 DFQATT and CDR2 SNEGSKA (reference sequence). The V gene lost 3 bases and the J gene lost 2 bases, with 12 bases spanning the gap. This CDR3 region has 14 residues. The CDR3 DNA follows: TGCAGTGCTAGTGGGACAACCCTCACAGATACGCAGTATTTT. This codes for CSASGTTLTDTQYF.

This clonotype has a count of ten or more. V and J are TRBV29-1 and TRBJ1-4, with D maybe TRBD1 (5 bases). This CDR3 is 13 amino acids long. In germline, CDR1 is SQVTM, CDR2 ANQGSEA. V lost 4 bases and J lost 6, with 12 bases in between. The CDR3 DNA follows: TGCAGCGTTGCCAGGCCGGGGGATGAAAAACTGTTTTTT. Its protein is CSVARPGDEKLFF.

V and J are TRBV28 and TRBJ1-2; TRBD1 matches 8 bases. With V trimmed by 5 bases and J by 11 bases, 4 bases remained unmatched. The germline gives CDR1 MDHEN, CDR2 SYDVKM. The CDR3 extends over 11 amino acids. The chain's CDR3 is CASSITGGYTF. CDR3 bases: TGTGCCAGCAGTATAACAGGGGGTTACACCTTC.

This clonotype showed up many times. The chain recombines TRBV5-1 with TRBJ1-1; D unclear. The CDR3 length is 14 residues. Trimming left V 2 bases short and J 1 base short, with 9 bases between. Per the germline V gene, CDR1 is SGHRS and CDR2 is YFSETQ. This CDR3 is CASSLSLSNTEAFF. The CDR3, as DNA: TGCGCCAGCAGCTTATCACTTTCGAACACTGAAGCTTTCTTT.

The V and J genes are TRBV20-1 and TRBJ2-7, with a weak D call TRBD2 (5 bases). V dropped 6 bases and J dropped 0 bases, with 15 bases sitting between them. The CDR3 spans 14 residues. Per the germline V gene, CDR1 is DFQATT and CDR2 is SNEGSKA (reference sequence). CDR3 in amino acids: CSARRGPTSYEQYF. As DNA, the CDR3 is TGCAGTGCCCGCCGAGGGCCCACCTCCTACGAGCAGTACTTC.

In DNA form, the CDR3 reads TGCGCCAGCAGCTTGGCCCCCGGGACCCGGAACACTGAAGCTTTCTTT. Translated: CASSLAPGTRNTEAFF. The chain uses TRBV5-1 and TRBJ1-1, with a tentative D call TRBD1 (5 bases). The CDR3 runs 16 residues. CDR1 and CDR2 (germline): SGHRS, YFSETQ. V shed 0 bases and J shed 1 base, with 13 bases lying between them.

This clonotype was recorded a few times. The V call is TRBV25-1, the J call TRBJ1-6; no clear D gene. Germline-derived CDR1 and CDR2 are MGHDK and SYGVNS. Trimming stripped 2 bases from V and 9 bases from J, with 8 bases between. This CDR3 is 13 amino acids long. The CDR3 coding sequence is TGTGCCAGCAGTGAAAGATCGGGTTCACCCCTCCACTTT. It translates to CASSERSGSPLHF.

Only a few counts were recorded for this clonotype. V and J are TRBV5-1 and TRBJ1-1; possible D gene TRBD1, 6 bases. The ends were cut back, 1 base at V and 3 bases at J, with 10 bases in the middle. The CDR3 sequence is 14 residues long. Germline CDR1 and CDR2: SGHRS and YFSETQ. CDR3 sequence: CASSLRSGDTEAFF. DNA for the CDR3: TGCGCCAGCAGCTTGAGGTCAGGGGACACTGAAGCTTTCTTT. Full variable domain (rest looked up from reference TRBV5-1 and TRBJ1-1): KAGVTQTPRYLIKTRGQQVTLSCSPISGHRSVSWYQQTPGQGLQFLFEYFSETQRNKGNFPGRFSGRQFSNSRSEMNVSTLELGDSALYLCASSLRSGDTEAFFGQGTRLTVV.

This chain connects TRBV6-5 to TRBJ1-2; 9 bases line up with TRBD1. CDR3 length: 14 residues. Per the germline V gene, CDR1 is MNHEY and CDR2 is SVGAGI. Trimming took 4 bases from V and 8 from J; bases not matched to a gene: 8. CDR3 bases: TGTGCCAGCAGTTCGGGACAGGGCGGAGACGGCTACACCTTC. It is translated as CASSSGQGGDGYTF.

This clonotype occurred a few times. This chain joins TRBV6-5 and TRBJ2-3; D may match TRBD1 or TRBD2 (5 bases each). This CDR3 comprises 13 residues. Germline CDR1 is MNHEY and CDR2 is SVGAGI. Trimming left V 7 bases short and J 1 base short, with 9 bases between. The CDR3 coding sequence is TGTGCCAGCAATCGGGGACGCACAGATACGCAGTATTTT. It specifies CASNRGRTDTQYF.

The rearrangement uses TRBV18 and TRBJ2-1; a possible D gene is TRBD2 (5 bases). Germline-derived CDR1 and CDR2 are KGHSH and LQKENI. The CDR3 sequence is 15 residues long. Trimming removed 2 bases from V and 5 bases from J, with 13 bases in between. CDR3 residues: CASSPTLVGNNEQFF. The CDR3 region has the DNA TGTGCCAGCTCACCAACACTAGTAGGGAACAATGAGCAGTTCTTC.

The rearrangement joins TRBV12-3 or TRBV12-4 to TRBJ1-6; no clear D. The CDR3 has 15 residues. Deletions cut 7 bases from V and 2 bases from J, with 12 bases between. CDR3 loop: CASTIGSTYNSPLHF. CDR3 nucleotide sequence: TGTGCCAGCACCATAGGGTCCACCTATAATTCACCCCTCCACTTT.

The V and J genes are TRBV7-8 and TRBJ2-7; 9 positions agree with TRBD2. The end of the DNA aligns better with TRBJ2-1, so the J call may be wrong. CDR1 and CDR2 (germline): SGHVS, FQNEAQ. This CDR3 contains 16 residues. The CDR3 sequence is CASSLGGGGAKNEQFF. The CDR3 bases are TGTGCCAGCAGCTTAGGTGGCGGGGGGGCTAAAAATGAGCAGTTCTTC.

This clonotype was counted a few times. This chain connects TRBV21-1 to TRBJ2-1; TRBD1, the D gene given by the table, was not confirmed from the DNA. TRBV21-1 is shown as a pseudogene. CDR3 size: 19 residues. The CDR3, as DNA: TGTGCCAGCAGCCGACAGGGGGTCCAGAGGCTGCCCTCCTACAATGAGCAGTTCTTC. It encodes CASSRQGVQRLPSYNEQFF.

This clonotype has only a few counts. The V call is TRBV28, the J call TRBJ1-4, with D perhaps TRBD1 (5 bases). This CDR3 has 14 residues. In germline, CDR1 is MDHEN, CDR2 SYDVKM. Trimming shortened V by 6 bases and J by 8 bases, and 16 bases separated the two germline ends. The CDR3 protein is CASRLGEGLEKLFF. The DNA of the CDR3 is TGTGCCAGCAGGTTGGGGGAGGGTTTGGAAAAACTGTTTTTT. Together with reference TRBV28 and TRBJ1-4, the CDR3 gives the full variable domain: DVKVTQSSRYLVKRTGEKVFLECVQDMDHENMFWYRQDPGLGLRLIYFSYDVKMKEKGDIPEGYSVSREKKERFSLILESASTNQTSMYLCASRLGEGLEKLFFGSGTQLSVL.

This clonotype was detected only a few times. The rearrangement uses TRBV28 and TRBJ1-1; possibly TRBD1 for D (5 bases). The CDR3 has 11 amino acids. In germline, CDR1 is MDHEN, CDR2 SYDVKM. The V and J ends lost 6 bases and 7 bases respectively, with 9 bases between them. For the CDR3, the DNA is TGTGCCAGCAGCTCAACAGGTGAAGCTTTCTTT. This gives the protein CASSSTGEAFF.